A single sample is the source of the 17 T cell receptor beta chains below, sequenced in a study of radiotherapy plus CTLA-4 blockade in lung cancer. Some clones are missing from TCRdb's copy, which holds only in-frame ones; the method was immunoSEQ multiplex PCR. The table lists about 85,000 clones, about 86% of them singletons, with about 2% in the top ten. Sample: peripheral blood, taken from a patient treated with radiotherapy plus ipilimumab. These receptors all stem from a human donor with non-small cell lung cancer who had a partial response to radiotherapy plus ipilimumab.

The table lists this clone with a count of one. CDR3 DNA: TGTGCCAGCAGTCCTCGGGTGGGACTTATTTACAATGAGCAGTTCTTC. This codes for CASSPRVGLIYNEQFF. The chain couples TRBV7-2 to TRBJ2-1, with D possibly TRBD2 on 6 matching bases. The CDR3 length is 16 residues. V lost 6 bases to trimming and J lost 4 bases, with 19 bases between them. The V gene's germline CDR1 is SGHTA and CDR2 FQGNSA.

The chain recombines TRBV5-1 with TRBJ2-5; D uncertain. This CDR3 has 14 residues. CDR1 and CDR2 (germline): SGHRS, YFSETQ. Deletions cut 0 bases from V and 3 bases from J, with 9 bases between. Written as DNA, the CDR3 is TGCGCCAGCAGCTTGGGCAGTCAAGAAGAGACCCAGTACTTC. Translating gives CASSLGSQEETQYF.

CDR3 residues: CASATEQVEQYV. The CDR3 nucleotides read TGTGCCAGCGCGACGGAACAGGTGGAGCAGTACGTC. The chain employs TRBV6-6 and TRBJ2-7; tentatively, D is TRBD1 (5 bases). Trimming cost V 8 bases and J 7 bases, with 15 bases left between them. The length of the CDR3 is 12 residues. Germline assignment: CDR1 MNHNY and CDR2 SVGAGI (reference sequence).

This clone has ten or more counts. The genes are TRBV5-4 and TRBJ2-6, with D maybe TRBD2 (7 bases). The CDR3 consists of 16 residues. V was trimmed by 5 bases and J by 1 base, leaving 13 bases between them. Per the germline V gene, CDR1 is SGHNT and CDR2 is YYREEE (reference sequence). The CDR3 region has the DNA TGTGCCAGCAGTTCTGGGAGGGGGTCTGGGGCCAACGTCCTGACTTTC. Its translation: CASSSGRGSGANVLTF.

This chain uses TRBV5-4 with TRBJ2-3; the D gene is possibly TRBD1 (6 bases). The V end was cut by 4 bases, the J end by 1 base, with 10 bases between. The CDR3 runs to 14 residues. The germline CDR1 and CDR2 sequences are SGHNT and YYREEE (reference sequence). The CDR3 here is CASSPDSRTDTQYF. The CDR3 DNA is TGTGCCAGCAGCCCGGACAGTCGCACAGATACGCAGTATTTT. Looking up the rest from reference TRBV5-4 and TRBJ2-3 gives the full variable domain: ETGVTQSPTHLIKTRGQQVTLRCSSQSGHNTVSWYQQALGQGPQFIFQYYREEENGRGNFPPRFSGLQFPNYSSELNVNALELDDSALYLCASSPDSRTDTQYFGPGTRLTVL.

The gene calls are TRBV30 and TRBJ2-5, with D possibly being TRBD2 (5 bases). Per germline, CDR1 GTSNPN and CDR2 SVGIG (reference sequence). The V and J ends lost 0 bases and 5 bases respectively, with 7 bases between them. The CDR3 extends over 12 amino acids. The CDR3 sequence is CAWSVLGETQYF. CDR3 nucleotide sequence: TGTGCCTGGAGTGTACTAGGGGAGACCCAGTACTTC.

This clone was detected only once. This rearrangement joins TRBV2 to TRBJ2-1; TRBD2 is a possible D gene (6 bases). Germline CDR1 reads SNHLY; CDR2 reads FYNNEI. With 8 bases removed from V and 6 bases from J, the gap between germline ends came to 11 bases. CDR3 length: 12 residues. CDR3 in DNA: TGTGCCAGCCGACTAGGATCCAATGAGCAGTTCTTC. Translating gives CASRLGSNEQFF.

The chain couples TRBV7-9 to TRBJ2-1; TRBD2 matches 9 bases. Per the germline V gene, CDR1 is SEHNR and CDR2 is FQNEAQ (reference sequence). V was clipped by 1 base and J by 9 bases; unmatched bases: 19. The CDR3 totals 19 residues. Here the CDR3 DNA reads TGTGCCAGCAGCTTAGGGGTACCTTATGGCGGGAGGGCCTGGAGTGAGCAGTTCTTC. It encodes CASSLGVPYGGRAWSEQFF.

The chain carries TRBV28 and TRBJ2-7; the match to TRBD1 covers 9 bases. CDR3 length: 13 residues. Trimming removed 6 bases from V and 5 bases from J; junction bases left unmatched: 5. Germline V gives CDR1 MDHEN, CDR2 SYDVKM. CDR3: CASSKDRGDEQYF. The CDR3 nucleotides read TGTGCCAGCAGCAAGGACAGGGGTGACGAGCAGTACTTC. Full variable domain (missing parts from reference TRBV28 and TRBJ2-7): DVKVTQSSRYLVKRTGEKVFLECVQDMDHENMFWYRQDPGLGLRLIYFSYDVKMKEKGDIPEGYSVSREKKERFSLILESASTNQTSMYLCASSKDRGDEQYFGPGTRLTVT.

The gene calls are TRBV18 and TRBJ2-7, with a weak D call TRBD1 (6 bases). The CDR3 has 15 amino acids. Per the germline V gene, CDR1 is KGHSH and CDR2 is LQKENI. The germline V and J ends were trimmed by 6 bases and 0 bases, with 15 bases remaining between them. The DNA of the CDR3 is TGTGCCAGCTCCCGAAGCGAAGGGGGCTCCTACGAGCAGTACTTC. Amino acids: CASSRSEGGSYEQYF.

This clone was picked up a small number of times. V usage is TRBV2 and J usage is TRBJ1-5; D gene ambiguous. The germline gives CDR1 SNHLY, CDR2 FYNNEI. V gave up 4 bases and J gave up 7 bases, with 8 bases separating them. CDR3 length: 12 residues. In DNA form, the CDR3 reads TGTGCCAGCAGTGTATCCGAGCAGCCCCAGCATTTT. This codes for CASSVSEQPQHF.

This chain links TRBV27 with TRBJ1-2; 11 nucleotides match TRBD1. Trimming removed 5 bases from V and 1 base from J; junction bases left unmatched: 3. The germline V gene has CDR1 MNHEY and CDR2 SMNVEV (reference sequence). This CDR3 has 15 residues. The DNA of the CDR3 is TGTGCCAGCAGTCCGGGACAGGGGGATAACTATGGCTACACCTTC. This translates into CASSPGQGDNYGYTF.

This chain joins TRBV12-2 and TRBJ2-4; the table's TRBD2 call for D was not verified on the DNA. TRBV12-2 is classified as a pseudogene. This CDR3 spans 20 amino acids. The CDR3 region has the DNA TGTGCAAGTCGCCCGTTAAAAAGCGGGAGCCTACCAGGGGCCAAAAACATTCAGTACTTC. Amino acid sequence: CASRPLKSGSLPGAKNIQYF.

This clone was seen a handful of times. V usage is TRBV5-5 and J usage is TRBJ2-1; D gene ambiguous. Germline CDR1 reads SGHKS; CDR2 reads YYEKEE (reference sequence). The CDR3 is 12 residues long. Trimming shortened V by 1 base and J by 5 bases, and 4 bases separated the two germline ends. CDR3 loop: CASSLTNNEQFF. As DNA, the CDR3 is TGTGCCAGCAGCTTGACTAACAATGAGCAGTTCTTC.

The chain links TRBV7-9 to TRBJ2-3; 7 positions match TRBD2. Germline V CDR1 and CDR2: SEHNR, FQNEAQ (reference sequence). The CDR3 runs 16 residues. After removal of 1 base from V and 2 bases from J, the junction contained 6 bases not matched to a gene. The CDR3 sequence: CASSLGLAESTDTQYF. CDR3 DNA: TGTGCCAGCAGCTTAGGGCTAGCGGAATCCACAGATACGCAGTATTTT.

The CDR3 region is CSAPRVYEQYF. The CDR3 bases are TGCAGTGCTCCCAGGGTTTACGAGCAGTACTTC. The chain links TRBV20-1 to TRBJ2-7; D is perhaps TRBD1 (5 bases). The length of the CDR3 is 11 residues. Germline values: CDR1 DFQATT, CDR2 SNEGSKA (reference sequence). Deletions cut 5 bases from V and 4 bases from J, with 9 bases between.

The chain combines TRBV27 with TRBJ2-7; 8 nucleotides match TRBD1. V was pared by 3 bases and J by 2 bases, with 6 bases of the junction left unmatched. The CDR3 length is 15 residues. CDR1 is MNHEY and CDR2 is SMNVEV in the germline V gene (reference sequence). The CDR3 loop reads CASSFLGTGPYEQYF. The CDR3 nucleotides read TGTGCCAGCAGTTTCCTCGGGACAGGACCCTACGAGCAGTACTTC.